This T cell receptor beta chain was obtained from a study of cytomegalovirus exposure and HLA in healthy donors. Notes on the study in general: Associated with cytomegalovirus, according to the listing, were around 160 TCR beta chains.

Details on this clone: The target antigen is unknown.

CDR1 is GTSNPN and CDR2 is SVGIG in the germline V gene (reference sequence). This CDR3 has 15 amino acids. V lost 4 bases to trimming and J lost 0 bases; unmatched junction nucleotides: 7. The PCR had 60 Vbeta and 13 Jbeta primers. Libraries were prepared by immunoSEQ multiplex PCR; TCRdb keeps only in-frame clonotypes and omits some of them. This table holds under 200,000 clones. Sequenced input: PBMCs. V usage is TRBV30 and J usage is TRBJ2-3; 7 bases align to TRBD1. This clonotype was obtained from a man aged 30 to 39 in good health and CMV-seronegative. CDR3 sequence (DNA): TGTGCCTGGAAACGGACAGGAGCTAGCACAGATACGCAGTATTTT. Its protein is CAWKRTGASTDTQYF.